These 10 T cell receptor beta chains were all obtained from the same sample, sequenced in a study of shared clonotypes between healthy human individuals. Profiling relied on immunoSEQ multiplex PCR, and the TCRdb table lists in-frame clones only, not all of them. Here the sample spans a few million clones, 92% being singletons. The sample comprised naive CD4+ T cells from PBMCs. Subset given: CD45RA+ positively selected. These receptor sequences come from a man aged 18 to 30 in good health. Some clones in this sample may be carry-over from other donors' samples.

This clone was seen a few times. V and J are TRBV18 and TRBJ1-1, with a weak D call TRBD1 (6 bases). CDR1 and CDR2 (germline): KGHSH, LQKENI. Between the trimmed V and J ends, which lost 6 bases and 2 bases, there was a span of 13 bases. The CDR3 runs to 14 residues. CDR3 DNA sequence: TGTGCCAGCTCGAAGGACAGACTCAACACTGAAGCTTTCTTT. It specifies CASSKDRLNTEAFF.

The V call is TRBV28, the J call TRBJ2-4, with D tentatively TRBD2 (5 bases). Trimming stripped 7 bases from V and 1 base from J, with 14 bases between. The CDR3 loop spans 15 amino acids. CDR1 is MDHEN, CDR2 SYDVKM, per germline. The CDR3 sequence: CASTNPGGAKNIQYF. In DNA, the CDR3 is TGTGCCAGCACCAATCCCGGAGGTGCCAAAAACATTCAGTACTTC.

The chain combines TRBV5-1 with TRBJ2-7, with 7 bases that match TRBD1. CDR1 and CDR2 (germline): SGHRS, YFSETQ. The CDR3 has 18 amino acids. V lost 4 bases to trimming and J lost 0 bases; unmatched junction nucleotides: 16. DNA for the CDR3: TGCGCCAGCAGCCGAGGGACAGCCGAAACCCTTAGCTCCTACGAGCAGTACTTC. It yields the protein CASSRGTAETLSSYEQYF.

The chain has TRBV9 and TRBJ1-1, with D tentatively TRBD1 (6 bases). With 3 bases removed from V and 2 bases from J, the gap between germline ends came to 11 bases. This CDR3 comprises 14 residues. Germline V lookup: CDR1 SGDLS, CDR2 YYNGEE. As DNA, the CDR3 is TGTGCCAGCAGCGCGGGACACAGAAACACTGAAGCTTTCTTT. This sequence encodes CASSAGHRNTEAFF.

A remark on this clone: The same CDR3 also results from other DNA sequences found in this sample. The rearrangement links TRBV2 to TRBJ2-3; D is unclear. The germline V gene has CDR1 SNHLY and CDR2 FYNNEI. CDR3 length equals 14 residues. The V gene lost 5 bases and the J gene lost 1 base, with 10 bases spanning the gap. CDR3 nucleotide sequence: TGTGCCAGCAGTCCTACTGGCCGCACAGATACGCAGTATTTT. Encoded protein: CASSPTGRTDTQYF. The entire variable domain, with the rest obtained from reference TRBV2 and TRBJ2-3, is as follows: EPEVTQTPSHQVTQMGQEVILRCVPISNHLYFYWYRQILGQKVEFLVSFYNNEISEKSEIFDDQFSVERPDGSNFTLKIRSTKLEDSAMYFCASSPTGRTDTQYFGPGTRLTVL.

V usage is TRBV5-1 and J usage is TRBJ2-7, with D tentatively TRBD1 (5 bases). V was pared by 0 bases and J by 3 bases, with 16 bases between. The length of the CDR3 is 16 residues. Germline-derived CDR1 and CDR2 are SGHRS and YFSETQ. The DNA for the CDR3 is TGCGCCAGCAGCTTGGGGAATCAGGGCTTAGACTACGAGCAGTACTTC. Translation gives CASSLGNQGLDYEQYF. Full variable domain (remainder filled in from reference TRBV5-1 and TRBJ2-7): KAGVTQTPRYLIKTRGQQVTLSCSPISGHRSVSWYQQTPGQGLQFLFEYFSETQRNKGNFPGRFSGRQFSNSRSEMNVSTLELGDSALYLCASSLGNQGLDYEQYFGPGTRLTVT.

The chain recombines TRBV19 with TRBJ2-7; 7 bases are a match to TRBD1. The V segment lost 1 base and the J segment 5 bases; nucleotides outside the gene matches: 2. Per germline, CDR1 LNHDA and CDR2 SQIVND (reference sequence). CDR3 size: 13 residues. The CDR3 coding sequence is TGTGCCAGTAGTATAGTGCAGGGGGACGAGCAGTACTTC. Translation gives CASSIVQGDEQYF. Filled out from reference TRBV19 and TRBJ2-7, the complete variable domain reads DGGITQSPKYLFRKEGQNVTLSCEQNLNHDAMYWYRQDPGQGLRLIYYSQIVNDFQKGDIAEGYSVSREKKESFPLTVTSAQKNPTAFYLCASSIVQGDEQYFGPGTRLTVT.

The chain has TRBV9 and TRBJ2-5; D perhaps matches TRBD2 (6 bases). Germline V lookup: CDR1 SGDLS, CDR2 YYNGEE. The CDR3 totals 16 residues. Trimming cost V 7 bases and J 2 bases, with 21 bases left between them. The CDR3 here is CASSLAISGRQETQYF. The CDR3 nucleotides read TGTGCCAGCTCTCTGGCTATTAGCGGAAGGCAAGAGACCCAGTACTTC. The full variable domain, its missing parts supplied by reference TRBV9 and TRBJ2-5, is DSGVTQTPKHLITATGQRVTLRCSPRSGDLSVYWYQQSLDQGLQFLIQYYNGEERAKGNILERFSAQQFPDLHSELNLSSLELGDSALYFCASSLAISGRQETQYFGPGTRLLVL.

The rearrangement uses TRBV5-1 and TRBJ1-4; TRBD1 might be the D (6 bases). There are 15 residues in the CDR3. Deletions cut 1 base from V and 7 bases from J, with 14 bases between. Per the germline V gene, CDR1 is SGHRS and CDR2 is YFSETQ. In DNA, the CDR3 is TGCGCCAGCAGCTTGCACAGGGATTTTGGTGAAAAACTGTTTTTT. Translation: CASSLHRDFGEKLFF.

This rearrangement joins TRBV7-3 to TRBJ1-2; D is undetermined. Germline V CDR1 and CDR2: SGHTA, FQGTGA. The CDR3 totals 15 residues. Trimming stripped 3 bases from V and 1 base from J, with 12 bases between. The CDR3 reads CASSLEPTINYGYTF. For the CDR3, the DNA is TGTGCCAGCAGCTTGGAACCAACGATTAACTATGGCTACACCTTC.